This T cell receptor beta chain was sequenced in a study of PD-L1 blockade in urothelial cancer. Study-level background: The patients had undergone anywhere from 0 to 3 prior chemotherapy regimens. Blood-derived samples held a median approximately 140,000 T cells.

This table comes from immunoSEQ multiplex PCR, and its TCRdb copy is limited to in-frame clones, with some not included. This sample has about 100,000 clones, with around 85% found just once. Points on this clone: Its target is not known.

Points from the study as a whole: Blood TCR clonality below the median before treatment was a predictor of better survival. Durable-benefit cases showed more tumor-associated blood clone expansion at 3 weeks.

Specimen: PBMCs, collected around atezolizumab (anti-PD-L1) treatment. The TCR sequence derives from a middle-aged man with urothelial cancer.

This CDR3 reads CASPLVVAKNIQYF. The CDR3 DNA sequence: TGTGCCAGCCCCCTCGTAGTAGCCAAAAACATTCAGTACTTC. J is TRBJ2-4 and V is TRBV28; D remains unclear. V was pared by 8 bases and J by 0 bases, with 11 bases between. The germline gives CDR1 MDHEN, CDR2 SYDVKM. This CDR3 has 14 amino acids.